This TCR beta chain is drawn from a study of neoadjuvant anti-PD-1 for oral cavity cancer. Time point given: after neoadjuvant nivolumab, at surgical resection. The CDR3 is 14 residues long. CDR1 GTSNPN and CDR2 SVGIG come from the germline V gene (reference sequence). Trimming stripped 0 bases from V and 3 bases from J, with 11 bases between. The repertoire was sequenced with immunoSEQ multiplex PCR; TCRdb's copy has only in-frame clones and lacks some. The sample has 9,000 to 10,000 clones, around 60% seen once. Here the sequenced sample was PBMCs, taken after nivolumab (anti-PD-1) treatment. V gene TRBV30 combines with J gene TRBJ1-2; weak D call: TRBD1 (5 bases). The sequence was obtained from a person aged 35-79 years with oral cavity squamous cell carcinoma. The CDR3 DNA reads TGTGCCTGGAGTGTTGCGATGGGGCACTATGGCTACACCTTC. Its translation is CAWSVAMGHYGYTF.